What follows is one T cell receptor beta chain and its context. This entry comes from a study of chemoradiotherapy in HPV16-positive cancers. The V gene end was trimmed by 3 bases and the J gene end by 5 bases; junction bases not matched to a gene: 5. In germline, CDR1 is SGHNT, CDR2 YYREEE (reference sequence). CDR3 length: 15 amino acids. TCRdb's copy holds only in-frame clones and misses some; the assay was immunoSEQ multiplex PCR. The table includes 2,900 or so clones, about 74% detected once. The chain has TRBV5-4 and TRBJ2-1, with TRBD2 matching 10 bases. Sampling was done from a patient who underwent chemoradiotherapy. This TCR came from a human donor with HPV-associated anogenital cancer. The CDR3 spells CASSSGTSAHNEQFF. Written as DNA, the CDR3 is TGTGCCAGCAGCTCTGGGACTAGCGCTCACAATGAGCAGTTCTTC. Complete variable domain (other parts from reference TRBV5-4 and TRBJ2-1): ETGVTQSPTHLIKTRGQQVTLRCSSQSGHNTVSWYQQALGQGPQFIFQYYREEENGRGNFPPRFSGLQFPNYSSELNVNALELDDSALYLCASSSGTSAHNEQFFGPGTRLTVL.